Listed here is a single T cell receptor beta chain. Its antigen remains unidentified. Treatment described: around 19 received Ad26.COV2.S at low or high dose, single or two shots; a few received placebo; per-sample allocation not given. Day 63 following the first vaccine or placebo injection was when the samples were taken. The data were obtained in a study of Ad26.COV2.S vaccination and SARS-CoV-2 variants. Study in general: Once, or twice with 56 days between doses, Ad26.COV2.S was given intramuscularly.

V was trimmed by 5 bases and J by 1 base, leaving 11 bases between them. CDR1 is GTSNPN and CDR2 is SVGIG in the germline V gene (reference sequence). The CDR3 loop spans 13 amino acids. Assay used: immunoSEQ multiplex PCR; TCRdb lists only in-frame clones, some missing. The table includes 250,000 to 300,000 clones, approximately 87% detected once. Study-level findings and limits: Total T cell responses may have been underestimated by the TCR breadth and depth analyses. Greater spike-specific TCR breadth was seen in vaccine recipients than in placebo recipients.

This rearrangement joins TRBV30 to TRBJ2-5; TRBD1 is a possible D gene (5 bases). The receptor was isolated from a person aged 18-65 years who received the Ad26.COV2.S COVID-19 vaccine or a placebo. The source material was peripheral blood, sampled in a trial of Ad26.COV2.S vaccine versus placebo. The CDR3 sequence: CAWARTSQETQYF. In nucleotides, the CDR3 is TGTGCCTGGGCCCGGACATCCCAAGAGACCCAGTACTTC.